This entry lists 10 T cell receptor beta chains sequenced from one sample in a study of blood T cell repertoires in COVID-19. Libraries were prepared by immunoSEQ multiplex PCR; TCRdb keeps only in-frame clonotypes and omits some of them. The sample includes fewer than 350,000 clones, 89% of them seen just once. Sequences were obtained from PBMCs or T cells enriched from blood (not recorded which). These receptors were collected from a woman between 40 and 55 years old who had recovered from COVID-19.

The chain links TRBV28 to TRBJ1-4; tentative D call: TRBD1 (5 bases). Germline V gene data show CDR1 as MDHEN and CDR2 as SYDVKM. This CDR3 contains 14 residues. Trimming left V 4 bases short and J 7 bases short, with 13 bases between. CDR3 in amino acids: CASSSQGYAEKLFF. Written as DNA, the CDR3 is TGTGCCAGCAGTTCCCAGGGTTACGCTGAAAAACTGTTTTTT. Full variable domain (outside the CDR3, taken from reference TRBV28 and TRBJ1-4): DVKVTQSSRYLVKRTGEKVFLECVQDMDHENMFWYRQDPGLGLRLIYFSYDVKMKEKGDIPEGYSVSREKKERFSLILESASTNQTSMYLCASSSQGYAEKLFFGSGTQLSVL.

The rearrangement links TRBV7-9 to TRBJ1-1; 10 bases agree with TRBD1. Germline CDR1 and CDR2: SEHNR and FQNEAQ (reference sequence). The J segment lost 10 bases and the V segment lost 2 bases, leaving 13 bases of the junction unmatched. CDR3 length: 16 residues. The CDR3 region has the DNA TGTGCCAGCAGCTTATTAGGAGGGACAGGGGAATTTGGAGCTTTCTTT. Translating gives CASSLLGGTGEFGAFF.

CDR3 DNA sequence: TGTGCCAGCAGCCAAGTTGGACAGGTTAACTATGGCTACACCTTC. The encoded protein is CASSQVGQVNYGYTF. The chain recombines TRBV3-1 (or the pseudogene TRBV3-2) with TRBJ1-2, with 7 nucleotides matching TRBD1. V was clipped by 1 base and J by 1 base; unmatched bases: 3. From germline, CDR1 is LGHDT and CDR2 YNNKEL (reference sequence). This CDR3 region has 15 residues.

CDR3 bases: TGTGCCAGCAAAAGGACAAACAACTATGGCTACACCTTC. Amino acid sequence: CASKRTNNYGYTF. The chain carries TRBV2 and TRBJ1-2; the D gene is possibly TRBD1 (5 bases). V lost 7 bases to trimming and J lost 2 bases, with 11 bases between them. Germline CDR1 SNHLY, CDR2 FYNNEI. This CDR3 spans 13 amino acids.

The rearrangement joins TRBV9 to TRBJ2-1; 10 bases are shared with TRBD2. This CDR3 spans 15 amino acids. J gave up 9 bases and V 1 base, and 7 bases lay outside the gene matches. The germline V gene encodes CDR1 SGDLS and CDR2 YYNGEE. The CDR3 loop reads CASSVNLAGVAEQFF. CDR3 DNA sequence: TGTGCCAGCAGCGTAAATCTAGCGGGAGTGGCTGAGCAGTTCTTC.

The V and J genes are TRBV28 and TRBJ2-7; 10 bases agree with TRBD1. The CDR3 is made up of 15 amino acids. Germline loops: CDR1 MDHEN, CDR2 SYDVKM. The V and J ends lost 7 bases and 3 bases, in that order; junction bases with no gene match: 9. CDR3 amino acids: CASNESGTGDYEQYF. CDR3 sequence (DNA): TGTGCCAGCAACGAGTCCGGGACAGGGGACTACGAGCAGTACTTC.

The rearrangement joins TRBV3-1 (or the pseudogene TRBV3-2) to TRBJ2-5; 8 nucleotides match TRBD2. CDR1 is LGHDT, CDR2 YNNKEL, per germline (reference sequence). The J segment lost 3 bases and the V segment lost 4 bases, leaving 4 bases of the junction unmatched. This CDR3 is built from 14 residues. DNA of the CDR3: TGTGCCAGCAGCCCGCTGCGGGGGGAAGAGACCCAGTACTTC. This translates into CASSPLRGEETQYF.

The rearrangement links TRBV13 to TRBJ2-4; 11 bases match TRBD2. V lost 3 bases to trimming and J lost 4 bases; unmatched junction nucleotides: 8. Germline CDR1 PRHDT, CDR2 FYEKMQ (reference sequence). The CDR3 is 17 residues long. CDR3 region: CASSLTSGKRGKNIQYF. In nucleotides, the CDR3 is TGTGCCAGCAGCTTGACTAGCGGGAAGAGGGGTAAAAACATTCAGTACTTC.

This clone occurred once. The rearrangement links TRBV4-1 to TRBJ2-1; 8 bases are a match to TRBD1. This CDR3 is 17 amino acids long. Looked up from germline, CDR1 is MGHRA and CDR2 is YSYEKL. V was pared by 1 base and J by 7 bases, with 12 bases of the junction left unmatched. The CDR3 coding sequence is TGCGCCAGCAGCCAAGCGCTTTGGGCAGGGGGCGGGAATGAGCAGTTCTTC. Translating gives CASSQALWAGGGNEQFF.

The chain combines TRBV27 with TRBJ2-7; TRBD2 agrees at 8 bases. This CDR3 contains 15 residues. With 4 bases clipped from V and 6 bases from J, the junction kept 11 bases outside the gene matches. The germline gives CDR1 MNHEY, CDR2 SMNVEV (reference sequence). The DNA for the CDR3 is TGTGCCAGCAGTTATAGCGGGACGACCGTCGGCGAGCAGTACTTC. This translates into CASSYSGTTVGEQYF.